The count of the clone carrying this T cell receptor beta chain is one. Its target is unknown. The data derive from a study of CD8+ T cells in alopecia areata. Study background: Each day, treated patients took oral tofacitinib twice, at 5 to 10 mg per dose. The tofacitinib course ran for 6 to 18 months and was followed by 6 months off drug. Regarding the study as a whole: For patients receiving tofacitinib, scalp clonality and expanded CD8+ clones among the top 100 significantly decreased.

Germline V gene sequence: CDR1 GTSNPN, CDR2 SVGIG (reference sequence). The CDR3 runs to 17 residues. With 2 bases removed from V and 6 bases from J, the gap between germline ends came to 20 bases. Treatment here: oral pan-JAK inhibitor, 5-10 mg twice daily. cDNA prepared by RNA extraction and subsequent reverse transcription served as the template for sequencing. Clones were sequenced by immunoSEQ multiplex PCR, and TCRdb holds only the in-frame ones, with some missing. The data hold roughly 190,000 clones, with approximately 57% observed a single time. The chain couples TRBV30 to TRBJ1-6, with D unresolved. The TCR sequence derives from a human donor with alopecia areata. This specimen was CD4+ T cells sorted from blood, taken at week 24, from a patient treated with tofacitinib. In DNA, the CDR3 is TGTGCCTGGAGTCCACGGACTCTCGGCGACGTTAATTCACCCCTCCACTTT. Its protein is CAWSPRTLGDVNSPLHF.